This T cell receptor (beta chain) was documented in a study of blood T cell repertoires in COVID-19. Study summary: Both acute and convalescent COVID-19 samples were obtained from the United States, Italy and Spain. T cells, B-cell-depleted T cells, or PBMCs supplied cDNA or gDNA.

Study processing details: Amplification with reference gene primers provided the estimates of nucleated cell counts. The repertoire was sequenced with immunoSEQ multiplex PCR; TCRdb's copy has only in-frame clones and lacks some. The D gene and trimming were derived from the DNA, and the V and J assignments and clone size from that table. The table has about 130,000 clones, around 80% seen once. In the case of this clone: A read error may produce the germline difference seen at one junction end.

This CDR3 is 13 amino acids long. Germline CDR1 and CDR2: MNHEY and SVGAGI. The TCR originated in a man aged 65-85 years with acute or convalescent COVID-19. The specimen sequenced was peripheral blood. V usage is TRBV6-5 and J usage is TRBJ2-1; the match to TRBD2 covers 12 bases. The CDR3 reads CASSSGLAGTGVF. The DNA of the CDR3 is TGTGCCAGCAGTTCCGGACTAGCGGGGACCGGGGTCTTC.